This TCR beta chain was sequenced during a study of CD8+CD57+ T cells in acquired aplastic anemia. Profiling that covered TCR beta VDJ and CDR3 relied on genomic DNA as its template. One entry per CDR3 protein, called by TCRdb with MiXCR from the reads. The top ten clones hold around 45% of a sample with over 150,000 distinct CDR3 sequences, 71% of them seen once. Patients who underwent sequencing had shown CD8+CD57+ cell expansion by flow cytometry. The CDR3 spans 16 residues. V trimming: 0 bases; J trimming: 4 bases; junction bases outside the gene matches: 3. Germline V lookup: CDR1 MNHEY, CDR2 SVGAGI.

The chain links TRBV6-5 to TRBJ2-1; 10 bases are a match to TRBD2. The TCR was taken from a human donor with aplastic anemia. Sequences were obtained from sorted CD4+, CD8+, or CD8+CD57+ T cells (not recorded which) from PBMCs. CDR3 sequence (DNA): TGTGCCAGCAGTTACTCGACTAGCGGGTTTTACAATGAGCAGTTCTTC. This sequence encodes CASSYSTSGFYNEQFF.